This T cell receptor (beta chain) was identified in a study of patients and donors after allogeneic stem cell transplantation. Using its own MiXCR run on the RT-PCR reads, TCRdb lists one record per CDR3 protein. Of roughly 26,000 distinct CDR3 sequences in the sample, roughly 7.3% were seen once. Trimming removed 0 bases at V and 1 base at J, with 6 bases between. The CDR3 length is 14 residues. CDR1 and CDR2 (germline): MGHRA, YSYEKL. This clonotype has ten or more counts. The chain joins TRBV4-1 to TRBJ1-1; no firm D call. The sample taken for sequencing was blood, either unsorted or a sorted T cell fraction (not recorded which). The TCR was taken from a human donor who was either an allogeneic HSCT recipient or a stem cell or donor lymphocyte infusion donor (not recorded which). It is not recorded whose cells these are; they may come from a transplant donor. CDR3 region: CASSQEVRNTEAFF. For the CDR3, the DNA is TGCGCCAGCAGCCAAGAAGTCAGGAACACTGAAGCTTTCTTT.